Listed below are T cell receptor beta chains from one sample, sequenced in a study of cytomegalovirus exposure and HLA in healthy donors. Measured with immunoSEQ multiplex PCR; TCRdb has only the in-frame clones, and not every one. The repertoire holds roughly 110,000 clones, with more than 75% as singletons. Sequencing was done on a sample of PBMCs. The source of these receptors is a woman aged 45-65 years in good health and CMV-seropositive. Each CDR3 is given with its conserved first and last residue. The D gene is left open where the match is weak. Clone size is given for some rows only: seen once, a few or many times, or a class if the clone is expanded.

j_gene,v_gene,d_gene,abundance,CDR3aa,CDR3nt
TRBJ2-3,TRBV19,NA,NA,CASKGAQGYYDTQYF,TGTGCCAGTAAAGGGGCCCAGGGATACTATGATACGCAGTATTTT
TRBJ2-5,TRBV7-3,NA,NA,CASSASYSKTQYF,TGTGCCAGCAGCGCTAGTTATAGTAAGACCCAGTACTTC
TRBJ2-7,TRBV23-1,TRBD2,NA,CASSHPRTRRLAGGYEQYF,TGCGCCAGCAGTCACCCTCGGACACGCAGACTAGCGGGGGGCTACGAGCAGTACTTC
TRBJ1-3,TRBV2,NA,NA,CASSERMRAPGNTIYF,TGTGCCAGCAGTGAACGGATGAGGGCTCCGGGGAACACCATATATTTT
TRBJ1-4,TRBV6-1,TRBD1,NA,CASSRGVSNEKLFF,TGTGCCAGCAGCAGGGGGGTCTCTAATGAAAAACTGTTTTTT
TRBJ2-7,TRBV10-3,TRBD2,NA,CAISAPGGATYEQYF,TGTGCCATCAGTGCTCCGGGGGGGGCTACCTACGAGCAGTACTTC
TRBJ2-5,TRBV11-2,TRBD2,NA,CASSLALTSGGKTQYF,TGTGCCAGCAGCTTAGCCCTAACTAGCGGGGGAAAGACCCAGTACTTC
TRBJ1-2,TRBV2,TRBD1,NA,CATSGQGYGYTF,TGTGCCACCTCTGGACAGGGCTATGGCTACACCTTC
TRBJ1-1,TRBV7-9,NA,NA,CASSFTGDTEAFF,TGTGCCAGCAGCTTTACAGGCGACACTGAAGCTTTCTTT
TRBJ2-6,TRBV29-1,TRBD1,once,CSVEVPTGGNSGANVLTF,TGCAGCGTTGAAGTCCCGACAGGGGGGAACTCTGGGGCCAACGTCCTGACTTTC
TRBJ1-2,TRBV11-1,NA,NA,CASSPPADFHGYTF,TGTGCCAGCAGCCCCCCCGCAGACTTTCATGGCTACACCTTC
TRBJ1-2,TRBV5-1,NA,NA,CASSSFVGGEYGYTF,TGCGCCAGCAGCTCTTTCGTGGGGGGAGAATATGGCTACACCTTC
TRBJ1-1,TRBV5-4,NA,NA,CASSFPGGPLAFF,TGTGCCAGCAGCTTTCCCGGGGGGCCCCTTGCTTTCTTT
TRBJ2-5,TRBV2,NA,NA,CASSEALTVIVTQYF,TGTGCCAGCAGTGAAGCGCTTACGGTTATCGTGACCCAGTACTTC
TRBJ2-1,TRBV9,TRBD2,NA,CASSVGSGGARNEQFF,TGTGCCAGCAGCGTAGGAAGCGGGGGGGCTCGCAATGAGCAGTTCTTC
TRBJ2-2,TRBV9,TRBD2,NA,CASSVSTSGGLRNTGELFF,TGTGCCAGCAGCGTATCCACTAGCGGGGGGCTAAGAAACACCGGGGAGCTGTTTTTT
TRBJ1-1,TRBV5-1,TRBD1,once,CASSWDRVTTEAFF,TGCGCCAGCAGCTGGGACAGGGTGACCACTGAAGCTTTCTTT
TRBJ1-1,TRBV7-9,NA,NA,CSSSPREDAEAFF,TGTTCCAGCAGCCCCAGGGAAGACGCTGAAGCTTTCTTT
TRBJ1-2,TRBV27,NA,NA,CASSWSGSYGYTF,TGTGCCAGCAGCTGGAGCGGGAGTTATGGCTACACCTTC
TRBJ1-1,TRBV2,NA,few,CASSQSGTGWAEAFF,TGTGCCAGCAGCCAAAGTGGAACAGGGTGGGCTGAAGCTTTCTTT
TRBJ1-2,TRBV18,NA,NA,CASSLNFPPGGAGYTF,TGTGCCAGCTCACTGAATTTCCCCCCCGGGGGAGCTGGCTACACCTTC
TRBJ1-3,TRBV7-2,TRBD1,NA,CASSRDRGQDTIYF,TGTGCCAGCAGTCGGGACAGGGGGCAGGACACCATATATTTT
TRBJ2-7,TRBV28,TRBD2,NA,CASSFSGGTSYEQYF,TGTGCCAGCAGTTTCTCGGGGGGGACCTCCTACGAGCAGTACTTC